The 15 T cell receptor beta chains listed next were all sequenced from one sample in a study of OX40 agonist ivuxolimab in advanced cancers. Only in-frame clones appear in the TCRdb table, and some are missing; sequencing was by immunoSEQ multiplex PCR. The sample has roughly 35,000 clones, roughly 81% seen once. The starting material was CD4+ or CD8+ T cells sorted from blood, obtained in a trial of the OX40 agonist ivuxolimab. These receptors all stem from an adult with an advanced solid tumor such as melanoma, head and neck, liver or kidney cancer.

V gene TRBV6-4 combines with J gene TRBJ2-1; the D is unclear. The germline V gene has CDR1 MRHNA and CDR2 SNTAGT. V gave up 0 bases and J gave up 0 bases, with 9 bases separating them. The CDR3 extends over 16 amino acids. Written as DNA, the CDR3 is TGTGCCAGCAGTGACTCGCGGACGAGCTCCTACAATGAGCAGTTCTTC. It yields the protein CASSDSRTSSYNEQFF.

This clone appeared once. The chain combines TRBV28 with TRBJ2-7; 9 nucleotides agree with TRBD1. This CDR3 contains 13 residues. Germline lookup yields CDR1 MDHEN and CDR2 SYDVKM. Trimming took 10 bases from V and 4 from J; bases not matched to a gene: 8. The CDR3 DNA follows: TGTGCCACCCTGGGACAGGGTACGTACGAGCAGTACTTC. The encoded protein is CATLGQGTYEQYF.

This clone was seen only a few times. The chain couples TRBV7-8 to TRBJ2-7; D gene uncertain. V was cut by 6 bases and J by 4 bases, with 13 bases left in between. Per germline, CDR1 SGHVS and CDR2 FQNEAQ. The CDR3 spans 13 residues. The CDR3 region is CASSSRLPYEQYF. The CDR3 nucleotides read TGTGCCAGCAGTTCCAGGCTACCTTACGAGCAGTACTTC.

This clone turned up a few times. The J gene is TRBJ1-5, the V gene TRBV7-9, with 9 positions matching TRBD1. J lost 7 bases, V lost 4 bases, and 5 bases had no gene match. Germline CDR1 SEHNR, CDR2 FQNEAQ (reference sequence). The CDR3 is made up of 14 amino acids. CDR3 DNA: TGTGCCAGCAGCTACGGGACAGGGAACCAGCCCCAGCATTTT. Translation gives CASSYGTGNQPQHF.

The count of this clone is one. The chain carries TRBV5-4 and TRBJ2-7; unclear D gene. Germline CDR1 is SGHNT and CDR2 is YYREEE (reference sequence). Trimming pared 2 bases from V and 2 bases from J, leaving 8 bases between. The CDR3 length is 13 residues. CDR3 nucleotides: TGTGCCAGCAGCTTTGACGGAACCTACGAGCAGTACTTC. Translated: CASSFDGTYEQYF.

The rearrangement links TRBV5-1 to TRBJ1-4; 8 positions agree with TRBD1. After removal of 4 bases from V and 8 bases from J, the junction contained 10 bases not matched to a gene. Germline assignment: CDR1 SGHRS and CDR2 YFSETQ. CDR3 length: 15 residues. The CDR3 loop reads CASSRMGQDMEKLFF. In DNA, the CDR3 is TGCGCCAGCAGCCGAATGGGACAGGATATGGAAAAACTGTTTTTT.

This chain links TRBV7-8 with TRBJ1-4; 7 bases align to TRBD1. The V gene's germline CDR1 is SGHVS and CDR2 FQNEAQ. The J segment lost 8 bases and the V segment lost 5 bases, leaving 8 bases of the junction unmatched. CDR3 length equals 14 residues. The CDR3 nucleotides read TGTGCCAGCAGCCGTACAGGGGAGGGAGAAAAACTGTTTTTT. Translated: CASSRTGEGEKLFF.

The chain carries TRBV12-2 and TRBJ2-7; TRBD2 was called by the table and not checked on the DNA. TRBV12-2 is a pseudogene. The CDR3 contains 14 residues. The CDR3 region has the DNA TGTGCAAGTCGCTTGGAAAGTACATGCGGCGAGCAGTACTTC. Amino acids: CASRLESTCGEQYF.

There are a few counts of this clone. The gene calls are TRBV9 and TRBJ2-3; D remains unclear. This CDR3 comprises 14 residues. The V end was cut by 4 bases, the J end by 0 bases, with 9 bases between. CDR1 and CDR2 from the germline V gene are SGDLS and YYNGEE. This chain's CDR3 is CASSLRISTDTQYF. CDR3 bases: TGTGCCAGCAGCCTGCGCATCAGCACAGATACGCAGTATTTT.

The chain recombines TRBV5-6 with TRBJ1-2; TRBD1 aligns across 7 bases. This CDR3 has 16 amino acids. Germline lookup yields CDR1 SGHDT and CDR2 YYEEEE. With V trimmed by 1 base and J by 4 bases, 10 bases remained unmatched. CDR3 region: CASSLRRDSLFYGYTF. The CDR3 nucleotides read TGTGCCAGCAGCTTGCGCCGGGACAGTTTGTTCTATGGCTACACCTTC.

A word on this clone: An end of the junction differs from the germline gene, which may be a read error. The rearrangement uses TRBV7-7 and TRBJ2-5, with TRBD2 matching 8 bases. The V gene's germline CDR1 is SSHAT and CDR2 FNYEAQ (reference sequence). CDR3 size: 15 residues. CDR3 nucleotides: TGTGCTAGCAGCTTATTCGGACTAGCCCAAGAGACCCAGTACTTC. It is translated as CASSLFGLAQETQYF.

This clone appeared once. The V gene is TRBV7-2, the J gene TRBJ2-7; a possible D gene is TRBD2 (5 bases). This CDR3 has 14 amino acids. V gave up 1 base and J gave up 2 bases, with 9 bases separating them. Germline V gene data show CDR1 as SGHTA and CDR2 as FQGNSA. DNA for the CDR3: TGTGCCAGCAGCTTAGTGAGGGTTACCTACGAGCAGTACTTC. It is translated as CASSLVRVTYEQYF.

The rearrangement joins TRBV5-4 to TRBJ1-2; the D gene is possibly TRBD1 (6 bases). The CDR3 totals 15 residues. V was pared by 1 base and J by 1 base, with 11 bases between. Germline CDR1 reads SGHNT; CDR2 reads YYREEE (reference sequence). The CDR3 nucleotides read TGTGCCAGCAGCTTGAGGGGGGATATTAACTATGGCTACACCTTC. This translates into CASSLRGDINYGYTF.

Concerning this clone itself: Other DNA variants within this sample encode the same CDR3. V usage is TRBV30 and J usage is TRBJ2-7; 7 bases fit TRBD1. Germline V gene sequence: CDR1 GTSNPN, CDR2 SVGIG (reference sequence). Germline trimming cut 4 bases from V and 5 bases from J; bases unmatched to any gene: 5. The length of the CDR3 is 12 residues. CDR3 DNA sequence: TGTGCCTGGAACAGGGGATACAACGAGCAGTACTTC. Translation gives CAWNRGYNEQYF.

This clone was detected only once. In DNA form, the CDR3 reads TGTGCCAGCAGCCGCACTAGCGGGATGACAAACACCGGGGAGCTGTTTTTT. Its translation is CASSRTSGMTNTGELFF. The V and J genes are TRBV14 and TRBJ2-2; the match to TRBD2 covers 10 bases. The germline V gene encodes CDR1 SGHDN and CDR2 FVKESK. The trim removed 4 bases at V and 2 bases at J, leaving 7 bases unmatched. The CDR3 totals 17 residues.